The rows below give T cell receptor beta chains drawn from one sample of a study of long-term antiretroviral therapy in people with HIV. Repertoires were generated with immunoSEQ multiplex PCR, while TCRdb's copy carries only in-frame clones and drops some. Seen here are tens of thousands of clones, around nine tenths observed once, and the top ten hold roughly 3.6%. The source material was unsorted PBMCs, sampled 2.3 years after starting antiretroviral therapy. All receptors come from a man aged 60 to 69 with HIV. CDR3s include the opening cysteine and the closing phenylalanine or tryptophan. Fields, in order: clone size, D gene, V gene, J gene, CDR3 protein, CDR3 DNA. The D gene is left open where the match is weak. Only part of the rows carry a size: once, few, many, or a class if the clone is expanded.

>NA|TRBD2|TRBV5-4|TRBJ2-3
CASSLALADSTDTQYF
TGTGCCAGCAGCTTAGCACTAGCGGACTCCACAGATACGCAGTATTTT
>NA|NA|TRBV5-4|TRBJ1-3
CASSLAGGRGNTIYF
TGTGCCAGCAGCTTGGCCGGAGGGCGCGGAAACACCATATATTTT
>NA|NA|TRBV10-3|TRBJ2-3
CAISESRAANTQYF
TGTGCCATCAGTGAGTCGCGGGCAGCAAATACGCAGTATTTT
>NA|TRBD1|TRBV5-1|TRBJ2-5
CASSLPGGRGETQYF
TGCGCCAGCAGCTTGCCAGGGGGCCGGGGAGAGACCCAGTACTTC
>NA|TRBD1|TRBV5-1|TRBJ2-3
CASSVRQGTADTQYF
TGCGCCAGCAGCGTACGACAGGGAACAGCAGATACGCAGTATTTT
>NA|TRBD2|TRBV7-6|TRBJ2-5
CASSYNLAGGLETQYF
TGTGCCAGCAGCTACAATTTAGCGGGAGGGTTGGAGACCCAGTACTTC
>NA|TRBD2|TRBV13|TRBJ2-1
CASREWGTTYNEQFF
TGTGCCAGCAGAGAATGGGGGACTACTTACAATGAGCAGTTCTTC
>NA|NA|TRBV2|TRBJ2-3
CASTLDRLSTDTQYF
TGTGCCAGCACCCTGGACAGACTTAGCACAGATACGCAGTATTTT
>NA|NA|TRBV6-6|TRBJ2-4
CASTTEGVRDNIQYF
TGTGCCAGCACCACCGAAGGGGTTAGAGATAACATTCAGTACTTC
>NA|TRBD1|TRBV19|TRBJ1-1
CASGVVPGGRGEAFF
TGTGCCAGTGGCGTCGTCCCAGGGGGCCGTGGTGAAGCTTTCTTT
>NA|NA|TRBV5-6|TRBJ1-2
CASSVGGVTAGYTF
TGTGCCAGCAGCGTCGGGGGGGTGACAGCCGGCTACACCTTC
>NA|TRBD1|TRBV18|TRBJ2-7
CASSPTGPTGGSYEQYF
TGTGCCAGCTCACCTACCGGTCCGACAGGGGGCTCCTACGAGCAGTACTTC
>NA|TRBD1|TRBV9|TRBJ1-2
CASSASTGVSYGYTF
TGTGCCAGCAGCGCTTCCACAGGGGTTTCCTATGGCTACACCTTC
>NA|NA|TRBV5-1|TRBJ2-7
CASSWGDRVQDEQYF
TGCGCCAGCAGCTGGGGGGACCGAGTGCAAGACGAGCAGTACTTC
>once|NA|TRBV7-9|TRBJ2-2
CASSLSWSLTGELFF
TGTGCCAGCAGCTTGAGTTGGAGTCTCACCGGGGAGCTGTTTTTT
>NA|NA|TRBV7-9|TRBJ2-5
CASSFGPGGIDTETQYF
TGTGCCAGCAGCTTTGGTCCTGGGGGGATTGATACGGAGACCCAGTACTTC
>NA|NA|TRBV27|TRBJ1-2
CASSFGPGTLNYGYTF
NA
>NA|NA|TRBV30|TRBJ1-1
CAWSVLGAQTGTEAFF
TGTGCCTGGAGTGTACTGGGGGCCCAAACGGGGACTGAAGCTTTCTTT
>NA|TRBD1|TRBV7-2|TRBJ1-1
CASSRTPGGAGTNTEAFF
TGTGCCAGCAGCCGAACCCCAGGGGGCGCGGGTACGAACACTGAAGCTTTCTTT
>few|NA|TRBV7-6|TRBJ1-5
CASSLYTHQPQHF
TGTGCCAGCAGCTTATATACCCATCAGCCCCAGCATTTT
>few|NA|TRBV7-2|TRBJ1-1
CASSPLTQVIRGAFF
TGTGCCAGCAGCCCCTTGACCCAGGTAATTAGAGGAGCTTTCTTT
>NA|TRBD2|TRBV27|TRBJ2-3
CASSLGRGGADTQYF
TGTGCCAGCAGTTTAGGGCGGGGGGGGGCAGATACGCAGTATTTT
>NA|NA|TRBV5-6|TRBJ1-2
CASSFDGYGYTF
TGTGCCAGCAGCTTCGATGGGTATGGCTACACCTTC
>NA|NA|TRBV11-3|TRBJ2-7
CASSPEAGSYEQYF
TGTGCCAGCAGCCCTGAGGCAGGGAGCTACGAGCAGTACTTC
>NA|TRBD1|TRBV6-1|TRBJ2-7
CASSSLISGGLRQYF
TGTGCCAGCAGTTCTTTGATCTCAGGGGGCTTAAGGCAGTACTTC
>once|TRBD2|TRBV11-2|TRBJ2-3
CASSLLAGVDTQYF
TGTGCCAGCAGCTTACTAGCGGGAGTCGATACGCAGTATTTT
>NA|NA|TRBV7-9|TRBJ2-7
CASSLTYEQYF
TGTGCCAGCAGCTTAACCTACGAGCAGTACTTC
>NA|NA|TRBV7-6|TRBJ1-6
CASANNGPGISPLHF
TGTGCCAGCGCAAACAACGGACCTGGTATTTCACCCCTCCACTTT
>NA|NA|TRBV19|TRBJ2-3
CASSIEKGSWTDTQYF
TGTGCCAGTAGTATAGAGAAAGGGTCATGGACAGATACGCAGTATTTT
>NA|NA|TRBV7-9|TRBJ2-7
CASSRNGYEQYF
TGTGCCAGCAGCCGAAACGGGTACGAGCAGTACTTC
>NA|NA|TRBV5-4|TRBJ2-1
CASSLPGPEQFF
TGTGCCAGCAGCCTACCGGGACCTGAGCAGTTCTTC
>NA|TRBD2|TRBV6-5|TRBJ2-3
CASSSRTSGDTQYF
TGTGCCAGCAGTTCTCGGACTAGTGGGGATACGCAGTATTTT
>NA|TRBD1|TRBV28|TRBJ1-5
CASTPYRGGQPQHF
TGTGCCAGCACACCCTACAGGGGGGGTCAGCCCCAGCATTTT